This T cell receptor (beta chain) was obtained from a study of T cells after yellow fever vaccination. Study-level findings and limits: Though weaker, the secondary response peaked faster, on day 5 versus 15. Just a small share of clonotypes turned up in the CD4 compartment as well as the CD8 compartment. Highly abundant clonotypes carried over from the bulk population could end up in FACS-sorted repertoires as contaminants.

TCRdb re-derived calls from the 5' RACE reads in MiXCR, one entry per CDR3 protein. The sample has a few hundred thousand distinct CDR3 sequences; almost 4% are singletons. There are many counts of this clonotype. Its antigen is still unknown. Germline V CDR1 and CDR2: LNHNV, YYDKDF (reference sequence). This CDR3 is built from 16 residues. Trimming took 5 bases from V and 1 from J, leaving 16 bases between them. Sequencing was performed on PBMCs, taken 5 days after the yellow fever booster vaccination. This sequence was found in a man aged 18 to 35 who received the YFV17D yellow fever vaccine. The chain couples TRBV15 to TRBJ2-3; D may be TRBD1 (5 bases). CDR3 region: CATSPARTRRTDTQYF. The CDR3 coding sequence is TGTGCCACCAGCCCGGCCCGGACAAGGCGCACAGATACGCAGTATTTT.